This T cell receptor beta chain stems from a study of cytomegalovirus exposure and HLA in healthy donors. Study-level results: Later analysis showed TCR association rates varying by HLA locus, highest for DRB1 and lowest for HLA-C.

Among the donors, all were healthy bone marrow donors. A word on this clone: No antigen is known for it.

Both 60 Vbeta primers and 13 Jbeta primers went into the PCR. TCRdb keeps only in-frame clones here, not all; method: immunoSEQ multiplex PCR. The sample holds about 180,000 clones, 80% seen once. The germline V gene encodes CDR1 SGHTA and CDR2 FQGNSA. The CDR3 extends over 14 amino acids. V shed 1 base and J shed 4 bases, with 10 bases lying between them. The clonotype was recovered from a middle-aged man in good health and CMV-seronegative. The chain has TRBV7-2 and TRBJ1-1, with D maybe TRBD1 (6 bases). Sequencing was done on a sample of PBMCs. The CDR3: CASSLEQGSTEAFF. The CDR3 DNA is TGTGCCAGCAGCTTAGAACAGGGAAGCACTGAAGCTTTCTTT.